This T cell receptor (beta chain) was captured by sequencing in a study of blood T cell repertoires in COVID-19 (dated by TCRdb to about 2020). Describing the broader study: Samples from collaborators originated in the United States, Italy and Spain and spanned both the acute and convalescent phases of COVID-19. The material from the prospective study consisted of cDNA or gDNA derived from T cells, B-cell-depleted T cells, or PBMCs. The repertoires were released in a freely available public database intended as a resource for research on the immune response to SARS-CoV-2. A de-identified subject ID, COVID-19 status, age in years and sex were almost always included in the sample metadata. Deeply sampled blood TCRbeta repertoires from subjects exposed to, actively infected with, or recovered from COVID-19 were included in the dataset. The samples were drawn from two sources: the first 160 participants of the ongoing ImmuneRACE study, and about 1,300 subjects contributed by 6 global collaborators. Where HLA class I and class II types were available, the types were taken from metadata supplied by the sample provider, not from assay-based typing. The paper as a whole reports these results and caveats: The quantity of clinical and demographic metadata differed by source and by participant and was supplied without curation.

Each collaborating institution followed its own protocols to collect whole blood in K2EDTA tubes. Collaborator samples were shipped for TCRbeta analysis as frozen whole blood, isolated PBMCs, or DNA extracted from either sample type. This clone occurred a few times. Its antigen is still unknown. Base qualities are not recorded, but no much larger clone differs from it by a single base. From cysteine to phenylalanine, the CDR3 is 15 amino acids long. The kept DNA is CDR3 alone, 45 bases in frame from the first base. Based on the germline V gene, the CDR1 and CDR2 sequences are MGHRA and YSYEKL. The junction shows trimming of 4 bases on V and 2 bases on J, plus 14 bases between the germline ends. TCRbeta CDR3 regions were amplified from genomic DNA using the immunoSEQ Assay, a bias-controlled multiplex PCR. The paper's data handling went like this. The number of nucleated cells in each sample was estimated by amplification of reference gene primers within the assay. Sequence reads were collapsed and filtered to measure the absolute abundance of every unique TCRbeta CDR3 rearrangement. For each sample, productive Simpson clonality was calculated by taking the square root of Simpson's diversity index across productive rearrangements. The source is immuneACCESS, and TCRdb retained only in-frame sequences with V and J called. Part of the clones is not carried over; for the studies checked, unresolved V genes explain less than half of this, and the remainder is unexplained. V and J calls and clone size are copied from that table; D and trimming were computed from the DNA. A total of some 100,000 clones appear in this sample, 70% to 90% of them only once. Of the sample, roughly 11% falls within the top ten clones.

The receptor chain draws on TRBV4-1 and TRBJ1-2; TRBD1 could be the D gene, as 5 bases match. The receptor was derived from a woman in her 30s with acute or convalescent COVID-19. Sequencing was carried out using peripheral blood. The CDR3 corresponds to CASSPRQTINYGYTF. The DNA sequence is given as TGCGCCAGCAGCCCCCGACAGACGATAAACTATGGCTACACCTTC.